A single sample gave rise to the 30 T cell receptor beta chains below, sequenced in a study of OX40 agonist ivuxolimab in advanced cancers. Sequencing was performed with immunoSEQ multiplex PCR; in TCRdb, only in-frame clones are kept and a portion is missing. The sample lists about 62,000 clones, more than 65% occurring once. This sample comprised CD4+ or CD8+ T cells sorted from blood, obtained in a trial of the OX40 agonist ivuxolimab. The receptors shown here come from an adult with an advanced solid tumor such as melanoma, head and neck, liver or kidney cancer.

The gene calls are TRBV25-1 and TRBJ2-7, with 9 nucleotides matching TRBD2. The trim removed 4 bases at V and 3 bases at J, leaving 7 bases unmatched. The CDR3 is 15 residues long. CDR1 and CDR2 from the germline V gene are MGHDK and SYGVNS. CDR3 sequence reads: CASSGPGTSLYEQYF. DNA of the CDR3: TGTGCCAGCAGTGGACCCGGGACTAGCCTCTACGAGCAGTACTTC.

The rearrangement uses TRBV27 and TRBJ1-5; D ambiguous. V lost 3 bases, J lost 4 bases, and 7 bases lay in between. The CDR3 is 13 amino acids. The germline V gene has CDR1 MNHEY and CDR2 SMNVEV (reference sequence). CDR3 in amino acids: CASSFGGNQPQHF. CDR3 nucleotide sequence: TGTGCCAGCAGTTTCGGAGGGAATCAGCCCCAGCATTTT.

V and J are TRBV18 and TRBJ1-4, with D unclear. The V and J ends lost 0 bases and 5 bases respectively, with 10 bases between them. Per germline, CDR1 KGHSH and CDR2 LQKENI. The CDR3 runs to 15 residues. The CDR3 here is CASSPPAGWNEKLFF. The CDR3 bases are TGTGCCAGCTCACCACCGGCCGGATGGAATGAAAAACTGTTTTTT. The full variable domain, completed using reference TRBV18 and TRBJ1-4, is NAGVMQNPRHLVRRRGQEARLRCSPMKGHSHVYWYRQLPEEGLKFMVYLQKENIIDESGMPKERFSAEFPKEGPSILRIQQVVRGDSAAYFCASSPPAGWNEKLFFGSGTQLSVL.

The CDR3 loop reads CASRDSGGLTEAFF. CDR3 nucleotide sequence: TGCGCCAGCAGGGACAGCGGGGGACTCACTGAAGCTTTCTTT. The V and J genes are TRBV23-1 and TRBJ1-1; D perhaps matches TRBD1 (6 bases). TRBV23-1 is known as an ORF, though its function is uncertain. The V gene lost 6 bases and the J gene lost 4 bases, with 15 bases spanning the gap. The CDR3 spans 14 residues.

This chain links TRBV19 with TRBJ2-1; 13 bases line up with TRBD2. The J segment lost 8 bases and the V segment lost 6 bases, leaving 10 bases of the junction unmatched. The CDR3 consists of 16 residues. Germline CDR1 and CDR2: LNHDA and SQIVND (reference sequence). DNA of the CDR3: TGTGCCAGTAGGCGGACTAGCGGGAGTGCGGCGGATGAGCAGTTCTTC. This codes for CASRRTSGSAADEQFF.

The CDR3: CASSPGQLSYEQYF. The CDR3 bases are TGTGCCAGCAGCCCGGGACAGCTTTCCTACGAGCAGTACTTC. The V gene is TRBV7-2, the J gene TRBJ2-7; 7 bases match TRBD1. Unmatched junction bases numbered 5, after V lost 5 bases and J lost 1 base. CDR1 SGHTA and CDR2 FQGNSA come from the germline V gene. CDR3 length: 14 amino acids.

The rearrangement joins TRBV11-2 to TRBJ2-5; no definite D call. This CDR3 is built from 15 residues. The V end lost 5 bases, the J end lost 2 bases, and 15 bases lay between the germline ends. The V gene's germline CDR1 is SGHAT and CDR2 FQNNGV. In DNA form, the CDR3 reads TGTGCCAGCAGCCCGGAAGTAGGCTATCAAGAGACCCAGTACTTC. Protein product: CASSPEVGYQETQYF.

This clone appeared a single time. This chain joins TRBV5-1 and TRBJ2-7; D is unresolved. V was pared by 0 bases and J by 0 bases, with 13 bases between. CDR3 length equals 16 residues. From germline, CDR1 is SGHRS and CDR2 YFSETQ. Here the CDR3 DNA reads TGCGCCAGCAGCTTGGAAGGCGGCCTAAGCTCCTACGAGCAGTACTTC. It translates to CASSLEGGLSSYEQYF.

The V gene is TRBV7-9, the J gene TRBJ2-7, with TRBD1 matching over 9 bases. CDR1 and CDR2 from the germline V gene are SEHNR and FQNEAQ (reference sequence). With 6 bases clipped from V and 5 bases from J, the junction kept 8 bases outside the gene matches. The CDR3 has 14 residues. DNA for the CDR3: TGTGCCAGCAGTCGGACAGGGGATCACGACGAGCAGTACTTC. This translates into CASSRTGDHDEQYF.

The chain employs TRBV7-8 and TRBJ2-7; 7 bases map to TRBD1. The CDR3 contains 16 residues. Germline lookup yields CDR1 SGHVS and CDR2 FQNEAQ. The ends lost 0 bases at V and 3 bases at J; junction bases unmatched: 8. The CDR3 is CASSLATGAGSYEQYF. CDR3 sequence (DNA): TGTGCCAGCAGCTTAGCAACAGGGGCAGGGAGCTACGAGCAGTACTTC.

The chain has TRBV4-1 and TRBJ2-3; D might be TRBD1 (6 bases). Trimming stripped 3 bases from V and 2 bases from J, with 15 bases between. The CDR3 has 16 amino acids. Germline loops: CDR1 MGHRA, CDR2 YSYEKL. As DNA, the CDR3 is TGCGCCAGCAGCCAGCCCCGGGACAAACCCACAGATACGCAGTATTTT. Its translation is CASSQPRDKPTDTQYF.

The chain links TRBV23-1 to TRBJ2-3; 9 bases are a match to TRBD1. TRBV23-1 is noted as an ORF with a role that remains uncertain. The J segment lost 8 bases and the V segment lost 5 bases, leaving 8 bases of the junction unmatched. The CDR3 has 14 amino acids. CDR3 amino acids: CASSVAQGAGTQYF. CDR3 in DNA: TGCGCCAGCAGTGTGGCACAGGGGGCGGGTACGCAGTATTTT.

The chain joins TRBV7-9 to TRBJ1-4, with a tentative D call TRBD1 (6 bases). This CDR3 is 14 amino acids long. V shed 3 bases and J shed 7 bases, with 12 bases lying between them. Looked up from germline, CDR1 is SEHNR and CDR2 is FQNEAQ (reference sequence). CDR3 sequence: CASSFGGLGEKLFF. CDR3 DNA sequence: TGTGCCAGCAGCTTTGGGGGGCTCGGTGAAAAACTGTTTTTT. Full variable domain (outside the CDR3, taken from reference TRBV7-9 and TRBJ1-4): DTGVSQNPRHKITKRGQNVTFRCDPISEHNRLYWYRQTLGQGPEFLTYFQNEAQLEKSRLLSDRFSAERPKGSFSTLEIQRTEQGDSAMYLCASSFGGLGEKLFFGSGTQLSVL.

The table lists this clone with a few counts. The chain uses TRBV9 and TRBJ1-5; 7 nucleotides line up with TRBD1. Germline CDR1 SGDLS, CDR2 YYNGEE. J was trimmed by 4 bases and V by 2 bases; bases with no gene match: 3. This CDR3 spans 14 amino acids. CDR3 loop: CASSVGTANQPQHF. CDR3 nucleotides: TGTGCCAGCAGCGTGGGGACAGCTAATCAGCCCCAGCATTTT.

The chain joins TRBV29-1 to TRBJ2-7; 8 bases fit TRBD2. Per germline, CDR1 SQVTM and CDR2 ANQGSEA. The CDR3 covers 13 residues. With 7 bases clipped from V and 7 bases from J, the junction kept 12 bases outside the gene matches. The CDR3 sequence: CSGRISGSREQYF. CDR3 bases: TGCAGCGGACGTATAAGCGGGAGTCGGGAGCAGTACTTC.

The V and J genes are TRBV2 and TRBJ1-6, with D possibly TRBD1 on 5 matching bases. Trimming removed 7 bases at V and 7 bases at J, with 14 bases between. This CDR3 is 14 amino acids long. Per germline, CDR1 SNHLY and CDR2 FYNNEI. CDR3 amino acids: CASTGSGSNSPLHF. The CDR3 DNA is TGTGCCAGCACGGGGTCAGGGTCAAATTCACCCCTCCACTTT.

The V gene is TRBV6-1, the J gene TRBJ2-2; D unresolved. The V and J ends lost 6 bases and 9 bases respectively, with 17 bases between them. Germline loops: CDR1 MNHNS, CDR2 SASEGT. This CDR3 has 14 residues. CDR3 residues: CASRGSTSLWELFF. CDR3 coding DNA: TGTGCCAGCAGGGGGTCGACTTCCTTGTGGGAGCTGTTTTTT.

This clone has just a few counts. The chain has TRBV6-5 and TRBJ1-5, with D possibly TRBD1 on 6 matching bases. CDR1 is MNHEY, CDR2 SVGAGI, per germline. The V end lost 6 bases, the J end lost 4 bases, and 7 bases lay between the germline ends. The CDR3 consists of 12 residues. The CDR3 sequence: CASRQGNQPQHF. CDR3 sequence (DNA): TGTGCCAGCAGGCAGGGGAATCAGCCCCAGCATTTT.

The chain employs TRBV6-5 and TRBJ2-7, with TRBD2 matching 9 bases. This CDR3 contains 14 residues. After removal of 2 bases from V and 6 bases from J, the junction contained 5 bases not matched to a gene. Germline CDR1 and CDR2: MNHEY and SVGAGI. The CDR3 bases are TGTGCCAGCAGTTACAAGCGGGGGGCCTCCGAGCAGTACTTC. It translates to CASSYKRGASEQYF.

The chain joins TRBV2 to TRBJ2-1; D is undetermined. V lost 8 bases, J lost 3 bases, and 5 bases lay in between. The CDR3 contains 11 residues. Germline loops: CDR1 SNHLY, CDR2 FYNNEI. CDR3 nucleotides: TGTGCCAGCTTAAACTACAATGAGCAGTTCTTC. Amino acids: CASLNYNEQFF.

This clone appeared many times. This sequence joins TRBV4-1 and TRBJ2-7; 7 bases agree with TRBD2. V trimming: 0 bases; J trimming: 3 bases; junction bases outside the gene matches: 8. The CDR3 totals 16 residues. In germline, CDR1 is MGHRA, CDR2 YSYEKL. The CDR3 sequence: CASSQDSAGLLYEQYF. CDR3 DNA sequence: TGCGCCAGCAGCCAAGATTCGGCGGGACTACTCTACGAGCAGTACTTC.

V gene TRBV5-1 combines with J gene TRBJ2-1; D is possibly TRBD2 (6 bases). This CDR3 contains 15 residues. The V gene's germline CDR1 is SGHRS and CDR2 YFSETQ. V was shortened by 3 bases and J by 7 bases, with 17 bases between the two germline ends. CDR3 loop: CASSSGTPRVNEQFF. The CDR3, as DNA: TGCGCCAGCAGCTCCGGGACTCCTCGAGTTAATGAGCAGTTCTTC.

In DNA form, the CDR3 reads TGCAGCGTTGAAGGGGACAGTCCTGGCTACACCTTC. Encoded protein: CSVEGDSPGYTF. This chain connects TRBV29-1 to TRBJ1-2; 7 nucleotides agree with TRBD1. V was pared by 1 base and J by 7 bases, with 3 bases of the junction left unmatched. The length of the CDR3 is 12 residues. In germline, CDR1 is SQVTM, CDR2 ANQGSEA.

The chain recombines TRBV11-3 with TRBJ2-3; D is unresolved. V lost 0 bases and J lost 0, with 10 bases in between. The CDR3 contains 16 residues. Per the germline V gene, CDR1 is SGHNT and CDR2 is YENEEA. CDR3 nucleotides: TGTGCCAGCAGCTTAGATAGGAGCGCTAGCACAGATACGCAGTATTTT. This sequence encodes CASSLDRSASTDTQYF.

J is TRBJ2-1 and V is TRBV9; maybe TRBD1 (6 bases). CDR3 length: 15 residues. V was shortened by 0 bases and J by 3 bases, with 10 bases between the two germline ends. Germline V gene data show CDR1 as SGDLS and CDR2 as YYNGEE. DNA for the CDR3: TGTGCCAGCAGCGTAGCTGGACAGCTCTACAATGAGCAGTTCTTC. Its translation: CASSVAGQLYNEQFF.

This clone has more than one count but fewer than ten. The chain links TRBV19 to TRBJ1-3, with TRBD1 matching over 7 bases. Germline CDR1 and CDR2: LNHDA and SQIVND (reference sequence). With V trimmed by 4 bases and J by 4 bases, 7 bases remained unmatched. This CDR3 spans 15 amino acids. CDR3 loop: CASSKATGEGNTIYF. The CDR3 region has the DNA TGTGCCAGTAGTAAGGCCACAGGGGAAGGAAACACCATATATTTT.

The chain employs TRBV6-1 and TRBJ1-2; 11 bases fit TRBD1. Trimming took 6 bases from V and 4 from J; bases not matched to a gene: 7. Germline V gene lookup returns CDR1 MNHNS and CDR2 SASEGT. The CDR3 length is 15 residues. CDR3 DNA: TGTGCCAGCAGCCCGGACAGGGGGCCGGGCTATGGCTACACCTTC. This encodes CASSPDRGPGYGYTF.

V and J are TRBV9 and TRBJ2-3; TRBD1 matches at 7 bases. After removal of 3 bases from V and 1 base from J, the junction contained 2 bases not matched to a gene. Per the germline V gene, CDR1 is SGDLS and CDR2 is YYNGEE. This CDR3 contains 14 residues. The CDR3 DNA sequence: TGTGCCAGCAGCGGGGGGACAGGCACAGATACGCAGTATTTT. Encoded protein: CASSGGTGTDTQYF.

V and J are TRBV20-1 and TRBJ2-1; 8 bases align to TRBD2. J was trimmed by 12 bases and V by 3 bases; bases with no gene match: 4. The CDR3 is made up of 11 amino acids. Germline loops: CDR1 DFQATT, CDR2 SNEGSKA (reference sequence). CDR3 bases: TGCAGTGCTAGCGGGGGGGCCTGGCAGTTCTTC. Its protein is CSASGGAWQFF.

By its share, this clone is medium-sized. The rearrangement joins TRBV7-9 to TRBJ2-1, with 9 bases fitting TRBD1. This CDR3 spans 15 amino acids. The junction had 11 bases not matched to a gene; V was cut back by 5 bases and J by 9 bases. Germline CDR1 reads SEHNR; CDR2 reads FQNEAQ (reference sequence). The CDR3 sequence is CASSNRDRAIGEQFF. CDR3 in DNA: TGTGCCAGCAGCAACCGGGACAGGGCGATTGGTGAGCAGTTCTTC. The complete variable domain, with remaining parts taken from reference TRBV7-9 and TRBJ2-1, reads DTGVSQNPRHKITKRGQNVTFRCDPISEHNRLYWYRQTLGQGPEFLTYFQNEAQLEKSRLLSDRFSAERPKGSFSTLEIQRTEQGDSAMYLCASSNRDRAIGEQFFGPGTRLTVL.